One TCR beta chain is described in this entry. It was second doses at about 4 or about 12 weeks that were pooled. Only in-frame clones appear in the TCRdb table, and some are missing; sequencing was by immunoSEQ multiplex PCR. The sample yields 100,000 to 150,000 clones, about 92% seen once. The CDR3 is made up of 15 amino acids. Germline-derived CDR1 and CDR2 are MNHEY and SVGAGI. V was clipped by 6 bases and J by 1 base, with 15 bases between them. This record comes from a study of T cell responses to AZD1222 COVID-19 vaccine. This clonotype originated in an adult who received the AZD1222 COVID-19 vaccine. The chain links TRBV6-5 to TRBJ1-1; D unclear. Sequencing used peripheral blood, obtained 28 days after the second AZD1222 dose. The CDR3 DNA sequence: TGTGCCAGCAGCCGGAGTCCCGGAGGGAACACTGAAGCTTTCTTT. Translation: CASSRSPGGNTEAFF.